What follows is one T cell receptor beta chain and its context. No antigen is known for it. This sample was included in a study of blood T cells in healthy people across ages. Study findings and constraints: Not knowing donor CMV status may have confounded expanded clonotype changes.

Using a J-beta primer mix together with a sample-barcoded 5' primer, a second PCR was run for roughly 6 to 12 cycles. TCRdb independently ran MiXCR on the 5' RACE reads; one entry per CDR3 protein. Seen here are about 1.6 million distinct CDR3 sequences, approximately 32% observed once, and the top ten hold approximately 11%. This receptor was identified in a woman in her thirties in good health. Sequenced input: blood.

The DNA for the CDR3 is TGCAGCGTTGTATCCTGGAGGGACAGAAACATTCAGTACTTC. Residues: CSVVSWRDRNIQYF. The chain employs TRBV29-1 and TRBJ2-4; D possibly corresponds to TRBD1 (7 bases). The CDR3 covers 14 residues. V gave up 4 bases and J gave up 6 bases, with 16 bases separating them. The germline CDR1 and CDR2 sequences are SQVTM and ANQGSEA.